This passage covers 32 T cell receptor beta chains from one sample sequenced in a study of blood T cell repertoires in COVID-19. The assay was immunoSEQ multiplex PCR, and TCRdb's table has in-frame clones only and misses some. This table has 250,000 to 350,000 clones, around 90% appearing once. Sample: PBMCs or T cells enriched from blood (not recorded which). Source of these receptors: a woman aged 18 to 35 with acute COVID-19.

The chain links TRBV18 to TRBJ1-1; D is uncertain. There are 18 residues in the CDR3. The V end lost 1 base, the J end lost 1 base, and 19 bases lay between the germline ends. CDR1 KGHSH and CDR2 LQKENI come from the germline V gene. CDR3 region: CASSPRVGSVIANTEAFF. The CDR3 DNA follows: TGTGCCAGCTCACCACGAGTTGGTAGCGTAATAGCGAACACTGAAGCTTTCTTT.

The CDR3 spells CASSATGAFSYNEQFF. The CDR3 nucleotides read TGCGCCAGCAGTGCAACAGGGGCTTTTTCCTACAATGAGCAGTTCTTC. This sequence joins TRBV10-1 and TRBJ2-1; 7 positions match TRBD1. J lost 1 base, V lost 4 bases, and 7 bases had no gene match. This CDR3 region has 16 residues. Per the germline V gene, CDR1 is WNHNN and CDR2 is SYGVQD (reference sequence).

This CDR3 is CASSQDRGTELFF. The CDR3 DNA follows: TGCGCCAGCAGCCAAGATAGGGGGACAGAGCTGTTTTTT. The J gene is TRBJ2-2, the V gene TRBV4-1; D perhaps matches TRBD1 (6 bases). The germline V gene encodes CDR1 MGHRA and CDR2 YSYEKL. V lost 0 bases and J lost 11, with 10 bases in between. The CDR3 extends over 13 amino acids.

V and J are TRBV7-3 and TRBJ2-3; no definite D call. Per the germline V gene, CDR1 is SGHTA and CDR2 is FQGTGA. Trimming stripped 3 bases from V and 8 bases from J, with 18 bases between. This CDR3 has 15 residues. The CDR3, as DNA: TGTGCCAGCAGCTTTAGGAGCTCTACGCTTGGTACGCAGTATTTT. Encoded protein: CASSFRSSTLGTQYF. The variable domain in full, with the rest retrieved from reference TRBV7-3 and TRBJ2-3, is GAGVSQTPSNKVTEKGKYVELRCDPISGHTALYWYRQSLGQGPEFLIYFQGTGAADDSGLPNDRFFAVRPEGSVSTLKIQRTERGDSAVYLCASSFRSSTLGTQYFGPGTRLTVL.

This clone was detected a few times. The CDR3 DNA follows: TGTGCCAGCACCGGGACAGGGCATAATTCACCCCTCCACTTT. This sequence encodes CASTGTGHNSPLHF. This chain joins TRBV2 and TRBJ1-6, with 9 bases lining up with TRBD1. This CDR3 contains 14 residues. J was trimmed by 5 bases and V by 7 bases; bases with no gene match: 3. The germline V gene has CDR1 SNHLY and CDR2 FYNNEI.

This chain joins TRBV5-1 and TRBJ1-1; the D gene is possibly TRBD1 (6 bases). CDR1 is SGHRS and CDR2 is YFSETQ in the germline V gene. V lost 1 base and J 0 bases, leaving 10 bases between the germline ends. The CDR3 totals 15 residues. CDR3 amino acids: CASSLNRDLNTEAFF. The CDR3 DNA follows: TGCGCCAGCAGCTTGAACAGGGACCTGAACACTGAAGCTTTCTTT. The whole variable domain, filled in from reference TRBV5-1 and TRBJ1-1, reads KAGVTQTPRYLIKTRGQQVTLSCSPISGHRSVSWYQQTPGQGLQFLFEYFSETQRNKGNFPGRFSGRQFSNSRSEMNVSTLELGDSALYLCASSLNRDLNTEAFFGQGTRLTVV.

The chain combines TRBV5-5 with TRBJ1-1, with 7 bases matching TRBD1. The ends lost 3 bases at V and 3 bases at J; junction bases unmatched: 2. Germline V gene lookup returns CDR1 SGHKS and CDR2 YYEKEE (reference sequence). The CDR3 consists of 13 residues. CDR3 sequence reads: CASSSRGDTEAFF. CDR3 sequence (DNA): TGTGCCAGCAGCTCCAGGGGGGACACTGAAGCTTTCTTT.

The V call is TRBV5-1, the J call TRBJ2-2; 14 nucleotides match TRBD2. V was clipped by 2 bases and J by 6 bases; unmatched bases: 6. There are 17 residues in the CDR3. In germline, CDR1 is SGHRS, CDR2 YFSETQ. CDR3: CASSLRGLAGDPGELFF. The CDR3 nucleotides are TGCGCCAGCAGCTTAAGGGGACTAGCGGGAGACCCCGGGGAGCTGTTTTTT.

The rearrangement joins TRBV14 to TRBJ1-2; D ambiguous. V lost 0 bases and J lost 13, with 15 bases in between. This CDR3 has 13 amino acids. CDR1 and CDR2 (germline): SGHDN, FVKESK. The CDR3 DNA reads as TGTGCCAGCAGCCAAGAAACGGGTGCTGGTAGCACCTTC. As protein: CASSQETGAGSTF.

The rearrangement links TRBV2 to TRBJ1-1, with 8 bases fitting TRBD1. Germline CDR1 and CDR2: SNHLY and FYNNEI. The CDR3 runs to 14 residues. After removal of 9 bases from V and 1 base from J, the junction contained 7 bases not matched to a gene. Here the CDR3 reads CARGTGSSNTEAFF. As DNA, the CDR3 is TGTGCCAGGGGGACAGGATCGTCGAACACTGAAGCTTTCTTT.

This chain joins TRBV24-1 and TRBJ2-2; TRBD1 agrees at 7 bases. Germline values: CDR1 KGHDR, CDR2 SFDVKD. The CDR3 spans 16 residues. The V and J ends lost 8 bases and 0 bases, in that order; junction bases with no gene match: 8. The CDR3 DNA is TGTGCCACCACTGAAGGGGGCAGGACGAACACCGGGGAGCTGTTTTTT. Translation: CATTEGGRTNTGELFF.

The rearrangement joins TRBV3-1 (or the pseudogene TRBV3-2) to TRBJ2-1, with D perhaps matching TRBD1 (6 bases). Germline lookup yields CDR1 LGHDT and CDR2 YNNKEL (reference sequence). Trimming took 4 bases from V and 16 from J, leaving 17 bases between them. The CDR3 contains 12 residues. DNA of the CDR3: TGTGCCAGCAGCCTATCCTACAGGGACCAATTCTTC. Its protein is CASSLSYRDQFF.

The gene calls are TRBV29-1 and TRBJ2-7, with D possibly being TRBD2 (5 bases). This CDR3 is 11 amino acids long. Trimming took 6 bases from V and 3 from J, leaving 9 bases between them. Germline V gene sequence: CDR1 SQVTM, CDR2 ANQGSEA. The CDR3 loop reads CSVNRGYEQYF. The CDR3 bases are TGCAGCGTCAATCGGGGCTACGAGCAGTACTTC.

The sample holds one count of this clone. This chain uses TRBV27 with TRBJ2-3; 7 bases are shared with TRBD2. The CDR3 has 15 amino acids. V dropped 5 bases and J dropped 2; count of bases not matched to a gene: 7. From germline, CDR1 is MNHEY and CDR2 SMNVEV (reference sequence). The CDR3 region is CASSASGADTDTQYF. CDR3 DNA: TGTGCCAGCAGTGCCAGCGGGGCAGACACAGATACGCAGTATTTT.

The chain has TRBV28 and TRBJ1-6; maybe TRBD1 (6 bases). The CDR3 runs 16 residues. CDR1 and CDR2 from the germline V gene are MDHEN and SYDVKM. Deletions cut 6 bases from V and 5 bases from J, with 17 bases between. In DNA, the CDR3 is TGTGCCAGCAGCCGACTGATAGGGGGAAATAATTCACCCCTCCACTTT. Encoded protein: CASSRLIGGNNSPLHF.

The chain links TRBV6-1 to TRBJ1-2; possible D gene TRBD1, 5 bases. The V end was cut by 2 bases, the J end by 6 bases, with 13 bases between. The CDR3 contains 14 residues. CDR1 is MNHNS, CDR2 SASEGT, per germline. For the CDR3, the DNA is TGTGCCAGCAGTGAACGCAGGGAAAAAGATGGCTACACCTTC. This codes for CASSERREKDGYTF.

The V gene is TRBV14, the J gene TRBJ2-7, with 15 bases identical to TRBD2. Per the germline V gene, CDR1 is SGHDN and CDR2 is FVKESK. V shed 1 base, J shed 0 bases, and the junction held 7 bases outside the gene matches. There are 19 residues in the CDR3. The CDR3 DNA reads as TGTGCCAGCAGCCAAGGAAAAGGACTAGCGGGAGGGCCCTCCTACGAGCAGTACTTC. Translating it yields CASSQGKGLAGGPSYEQYF.

The rearrangement joins TRBV13 to TRBJ2-1, with TRBD2 matching over 10 bases. This CDR3 is 16 amino acids long. The V and J ends lost 4 bases and 6 bases, in that order; junction bases with no gene match: 9. Germline V gene lookup returns CDR1 PRHDT and CDR2 FYEKMQ (reference sequence). The CDR3 sequence: CASSSRWTSGRNEQFF. The CDR3 bases are TGTGCCAGCAGCTCCCGCTGGACTAGCGGCCGCAATGAGCAGTTCTTC.

The chain carries TRBV4-1 and TRBJ1-2; the match to TRBD1 covers 8 bases. V dropped 3 bases and J dropped 4; count of bases not matched to a gene: 10. Germline lookup yields CDR1 MGHRA and CDR2 YSYEKL. The CDR3 sequence is 16 residues long. The CDR3 protein is CASSHRSDRDLYGYTF. DNA for the CDR3: TGCGCCAGCAGCCATCGCTCGGACAGGGACCTCTATGGCTACACCTTC.

This chain joins TRBV7-6 and TRBJ1-5; D perhaps matches TRBD1 (5 bases). Trimming stripped 2 bases from V and 5 bases from J, with 7 bases between. The CDR3 has 13 amino acids. The germline V gene has CDR1 SGHVS and CDR2 FNYEAQ. CDR3 DNA sequence: TGTGCCAGCAGCTTATCGGGGGATCAGCCCCAGCATTTT. Its protein is CASSLSGDQPQHF.

V and J are TRBV19 and TRBJ1-5; the D gene is possibly TRBD1 (5 bases). Germline CDR1 is LNHDA and CDR2 is SQIVND (reference sequence). The V end lost 1 base, the J end lost 6 bases, and 13 bases lay between the germline ends. The CDR3 spans 15 residues. CDR3 amino acids: CASSIGRGLGQPQHF. The CDR3 DNA follows: TGTGCCAGTAGTATAGGAAGGGGACTAGGTCAGCCCCAGCATTTT.

V gene TRBV12-5 combines with J gene TRBJ2-1, with D possibly TRBD2 on 6 matching bases. V was trimmed by 1 base and J by 7 bases, leaving 14 bases between them. The germline V gene has CDR1 LGHNT and CDR2 FRNRAP. The CDR3 is 15 residues long. The chain's CDR3 is CASGLGGLRVNEQFF. The CDR3 DNA reads as TGTGCTAGTGGTTTGGGGGGACTTAGGGTAAATGAGCAGTTCTTC.

In regard to this clone: Other nucleotide sequences in the sample specify the same CDR3. The V gene is TRBV9, the J gene TRBJ1-2; D is unclear. CDR3 length equals 12 residues. CDR1 and CDR2 (germline): SGDLS, YYNGEE. The germline V and J ends were trimmed by 3 bases and 2 bases, with 5 bases remaining between them. CDR3 sequence: CASSAGNYGYTF. CDR3 sequence (DNA): TGTGCCAGCAGCGCGGGGAACTATGGCTACACCTTC.

For the CDR3, the DNA is TGTGCCAGCAGCCCGATTGGGACTAGCGGGAACACCGGGGAGCTGTTTTTT. Amino acid sequence: CASSPIGTSGNTGELFF. V usage is TRBV7-3 and J usage is TRBJ2-2; 11 nucleotides line up with TRBD2. With 5 bases clipped from V and 1 base from J, the junction kept 6 bases outside the gene matches. CDR3 length equals 17 residues. Germline CDR1 reads SGHTA; CDR2 reads FQGTGA.

This clone was seen a few times. The chain couples TRBV19 to TRBJ1-1, with D possibly being TRBD1 (6 bases). This CDR3 contains 13 residues. Trimming shortened V by 8 bases and J by 4 bases, and 14 bases separated the two germline ends. Germline CDR1 and CDR2: LNHDA and SQIVND (reference sequence). The CDR3 protein is CASLRGGSTEAFF. CDR3 coding DNA: TGTGCCAGTCTGAGGGGGGGGTCCACTGAAGCTTTCTTT.

The rearrangement uses TRBV28 and TRBJ2-5, with 9 bases lining up with TRBD2. V dropped 7 bases and J dropped 5; count of bases not matched to a gene: 14. Germline V gene sequence: CDR1 MDHEN, CDR2 SYDVKM. The CDR3 extends over 16 amino acids. This chain's CDR3 is CASTRVIAGAGETQYF. CDR3 sequence (DNA): TGTGCCAGCACCCGGGTGATAGCGGGAGCGGGCGAGACCCAGTACTTC.

This chain links TRBV28 with TRBJ2-4; D uncertain. V shed 3 bases and J shed 1 base, with 10 bases lying between them. Looked up from germline, CDR1 is MDHEN and CDR2 is SYDVKM. This CDR3 comprises 15 residues. The CDR3 loop is CASSFSDGAKNIQYF. The CDR3 DNA reads TGTGCCAGCAGTTTTTCCGACGGGGCCAAAAACATTCAGTACTTC.

CDR3 coding DNA: TGCAGCGTTGAGTGGCAGGATAGGGGCTACGAGCAGTACTTC. This gives the protein CSVEWQDRGYEQYF. The chain uses TRBV29-1 and TRBJ2-7, with a possible D match to TRBD1 (5 bases). V dropped 3 bases and J dropped 3 bases, with 15 bases sitting between them. The CDR3 sequence is 14 residues long. Germline lookup yields CDR1 SQVTM and CDR2 ANQGSEA.

V and J are TRBV30 and TRBJ1-1; 7 bases match TRBD1. The CDR3 is 13 residues long. V gave up 4 bases and J gave up 4 bases; unmatched junction bases: 6. Germline loops: CDR1 GTSNPN, CDR2 SVGIG (reference sequence). CDR3 sequence: CAWNKQGSTEAFF. CDR3 coding DNA: TGTGCCTGGAATAAACAGGGGTCCACTGAAGCTTTCTTT.

The sample holds a few counts of this clone. This chain links TRBV5-6 with TRBJ2-2; D is unresolved. CDR3 length equals 13 residues. V lost 4 bases and J lost 0, with 4 bases in between. Germline CDR1 SGHDT, CDR2 YYEEEE. The CDR3 nucleotides read TGTGCCAGCAGCATCACGAACACCGGGGAGCTGTTTTTT. It specifies CASSITNTGELFF. Using reference TRBV5-6 and TRBJ2-2 for the parts outside the CDR3, the full variable domain is DAGVTQSPTHLIKTRGQQVTLRCSPKSGHDTVSWYQQALGQGPQFIFQYYEEEERQRGNFPDRFSGHQFPNYSSELNVNALLLGDSALYLCASSITNTGELFFGEGSRLTVL.

The chain is built from TRBV28 and TRBJ1-1; a weak D match, TRBD1 (5 bases). The length of the CDR3 is 13 residues. The germline V gene encodes CDR1 MDHEN and CDR2 SYDVKM. The V and J ends lost 7 bases and 5 bases respectively, with 14 bases between them. The CDR3 protein is CASMTGERTEAFF. Here the CDR3 DNA reads TGTGCCAGCATGACGGGGGAAAGGACTGAAGCTTTCTTT.

J is TRBJ2-5 and V is TRBV28; D perhaps matches TRBD1 (5 bases). V was shortened by 5 bases and J by 7 bases, with 5 bases between the two germline ends. Germline V gene lookup returns CDR1 MDHEN and CDR2 SYDVKM. This CDR3 spans 10 amino acids. In DNA form, the CDR3 reads TGTGCCAGCAGTACAGGGACCCAGTACTTC. Translating it yields CASSTGTQYF.